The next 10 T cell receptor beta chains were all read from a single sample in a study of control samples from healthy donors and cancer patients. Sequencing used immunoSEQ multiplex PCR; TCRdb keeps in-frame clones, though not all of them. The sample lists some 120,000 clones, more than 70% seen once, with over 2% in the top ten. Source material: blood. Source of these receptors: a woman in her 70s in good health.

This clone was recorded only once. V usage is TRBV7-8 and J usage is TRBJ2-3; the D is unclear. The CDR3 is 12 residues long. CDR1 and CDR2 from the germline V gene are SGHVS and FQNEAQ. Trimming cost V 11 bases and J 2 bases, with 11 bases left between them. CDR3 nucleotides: TGTGCCGCCGGGCCCCTCACAGATACGCAGTATTTT. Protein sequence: CAAGPLTDTQYF.

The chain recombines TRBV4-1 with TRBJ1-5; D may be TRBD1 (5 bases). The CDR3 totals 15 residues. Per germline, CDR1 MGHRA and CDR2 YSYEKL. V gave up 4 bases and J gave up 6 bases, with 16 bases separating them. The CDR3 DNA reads TGCGCCAGCAGCCGAATTACGGGGGGGGGTCAGCCCCAGCATTTT. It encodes CASSRITGGGQPQHF.

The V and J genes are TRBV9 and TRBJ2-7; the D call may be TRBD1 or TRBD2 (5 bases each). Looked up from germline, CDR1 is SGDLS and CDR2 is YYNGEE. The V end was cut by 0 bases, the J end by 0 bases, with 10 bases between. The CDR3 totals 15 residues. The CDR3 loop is CASSVGDVSSYEQYF. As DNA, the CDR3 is TGTGCCAGCAGCGTAGGGGACGTGAGCTCCTACGAGCAGTACTTC.

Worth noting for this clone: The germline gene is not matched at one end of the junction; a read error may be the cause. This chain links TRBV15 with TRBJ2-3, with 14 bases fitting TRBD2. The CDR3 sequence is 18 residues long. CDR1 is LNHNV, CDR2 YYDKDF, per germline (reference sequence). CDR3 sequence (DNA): TGTACCACCAGCACCCGACTAGCGGGGGGGACAGTGACAGATACGCAGTATTTT. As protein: CTTSTRLAGGTVTDTQYF.

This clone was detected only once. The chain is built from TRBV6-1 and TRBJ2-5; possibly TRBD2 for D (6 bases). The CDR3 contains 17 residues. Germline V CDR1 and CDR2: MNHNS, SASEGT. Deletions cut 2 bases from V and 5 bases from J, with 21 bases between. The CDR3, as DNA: TGTGCCAGCAGTGAAATGTCGGGGGTTGCGGGGAGGGAGACCCAGTACTTC. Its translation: CASSEMSGVAGRETQYF.

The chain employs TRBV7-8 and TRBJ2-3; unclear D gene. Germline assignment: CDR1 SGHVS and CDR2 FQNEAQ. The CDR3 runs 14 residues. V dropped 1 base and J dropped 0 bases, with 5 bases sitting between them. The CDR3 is CASSLDSSTDTQYF. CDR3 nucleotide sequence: TGTGCCAGCAGCTTAGACTCTAGCACAGATACGCAGTATTTT.

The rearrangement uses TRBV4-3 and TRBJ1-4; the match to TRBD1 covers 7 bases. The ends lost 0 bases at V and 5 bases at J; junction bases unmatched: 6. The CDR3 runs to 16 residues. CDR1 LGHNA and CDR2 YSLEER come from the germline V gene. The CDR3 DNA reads TGCGCCAGCAGCCAAGAAGCTTACAGGGGAAATGAAAAACTGTTTTTT. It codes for CASSQEAYRGNEKLFF.

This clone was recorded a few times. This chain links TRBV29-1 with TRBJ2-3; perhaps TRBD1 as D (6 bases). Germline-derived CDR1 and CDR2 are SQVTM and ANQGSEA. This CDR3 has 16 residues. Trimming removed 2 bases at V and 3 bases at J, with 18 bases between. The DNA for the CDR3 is TGCAGCGTTGAAATTTTAGGGGGAAGAAAGACAGATACGCAGTATTTT. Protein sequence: CSVEILGGRKTDTQYF.

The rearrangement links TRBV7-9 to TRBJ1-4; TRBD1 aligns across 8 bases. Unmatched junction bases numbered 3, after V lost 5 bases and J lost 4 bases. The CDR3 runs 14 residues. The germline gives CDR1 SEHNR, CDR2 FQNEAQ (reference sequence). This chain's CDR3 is CASSRQGINEKLFF. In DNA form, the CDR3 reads TGTGCCAGCAGCCGACAGGGGATTAATGAAAAACTGTTTTTT. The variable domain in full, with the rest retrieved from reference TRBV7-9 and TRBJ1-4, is DTGVSQNPRHKITKRGQNVTFRCDPISEHNRLYWYRQTLGQGPEFLTYFQNEAQLEKSRLLSDRFSAERPKGSFSTLEIQRTEQGDSAMYLCASSRQGINEKLFFGSGTQLSVL.

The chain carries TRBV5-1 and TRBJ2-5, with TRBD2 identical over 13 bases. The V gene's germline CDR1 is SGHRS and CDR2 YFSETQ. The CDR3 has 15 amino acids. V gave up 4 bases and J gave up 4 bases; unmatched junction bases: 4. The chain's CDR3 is CASSPGLAGAETQYF. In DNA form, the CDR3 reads TGCGCCAGCAGCCCCGGACTAGCGGGGGCAGAGACCCAGTACTTC.